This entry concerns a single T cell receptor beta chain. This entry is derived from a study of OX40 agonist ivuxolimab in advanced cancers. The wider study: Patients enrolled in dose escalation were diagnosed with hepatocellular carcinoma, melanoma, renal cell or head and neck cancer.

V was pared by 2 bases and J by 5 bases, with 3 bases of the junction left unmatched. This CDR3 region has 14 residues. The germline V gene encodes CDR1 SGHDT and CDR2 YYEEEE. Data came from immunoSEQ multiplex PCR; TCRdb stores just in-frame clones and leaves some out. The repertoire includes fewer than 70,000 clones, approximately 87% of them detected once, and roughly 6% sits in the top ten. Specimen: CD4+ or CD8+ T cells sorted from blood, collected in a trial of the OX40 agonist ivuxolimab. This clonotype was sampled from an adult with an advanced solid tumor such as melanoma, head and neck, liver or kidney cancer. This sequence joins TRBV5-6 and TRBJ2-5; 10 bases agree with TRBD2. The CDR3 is CASSLLTSGETQYF. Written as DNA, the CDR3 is TGTGCCAGCAGCTTACTGACTAGCGGGGAGACCCAGTACTTC.